This T cell receptor beta chain was identified during a study of shared clonotypes between healthy human individuals. Study observations and caveats: On the whole, naive subsets had larger estimated richness than memory subsets had.

As defined, naive CD8 cells were CD45RO-negative and positively selected for CCR7, with terminally differentiated effector memory CD45RA+ cells excluded. Some clones are missing from TCRdb's copy, which holds only in-frame ones; the method was immunoSEQ multiplex PCR. Of about 590,000 clones detected, nearly 97% appear once; the ten largest clones hold about 0.11%. This CDR3 is built from 15 residues. Between the trimmed V and J ends, which lost 0 bases and 6 bases, there was a span of 16 bases. The germline V gene has CDR1 SGDLS and CDR2 YYNGEE. With regard to this clone: Antigen: not known.

This chain joins TRBV9 and TRBJ2-7, with D unresolved. Sequenced: naive CD8+ T cells sorted from blood. This TCR derives from a woman in her twenties or thirties in good health. Here the CDR3 DNA reads TGTGCCAGCAGCGTAGACTCGGACGCCCGAAGCGAGCAGTACTTC. It encodes CASSVDSDARSEQYF.